One and the same sample provided the 4 T cell receptor beta chains below, sequenced in a study of T-cell reconstitution after alpha-beta-depleted transplantation in children. Preparing the TCRbeta library involved the use of unique molecular identifiers. TCRdb ran MiXCR on the PCR reads and lists one entry per CDR3 protein. In the table there are roughly 670,000 distinct CDR3 sequences, roughly 14% of which are singletons. Sequencing used PBMCs, obtained before TCRalphabeta/CD19-depleted stem cell transplant. The receptor set was obtained from a girl between 2 and 10 years old with congenital amegakaryocytic thrombocytopenia, due to receive a stem cell transplant.

V gene TRBV20-1 combines with J gene TRBJ2-7, with D possibly called TRBD1 or TRBD2 (5 bases each). The V end lost 6 bases, the J end lost 4 bases, and 19 bases lay between the germline ends. CDR3 size: 14 residues. CDR1 and CDR2 (germline): DFQATT, SNEGSKA (reference sequence). This chain's CDR3 is CSAIRDLSEYEQYF. The CDR3 DNA reads as TGCAGTGCCATTAGGGACCTATCCGAATACGAGCAGTACTTC.

Comments on this clonotype: This sequence may be a read error, since a much larger clone differs from it by one base. The chain joins TRBV28 to TRBJ2-7, with TRBD2 identical over 8 bases. J gave up 3 bases and V 8 bases, and 15 bases lay outside the gene matches. The CDR3 is made up of 16 amino acids. Germline assignment: CDR1 MDHEN and CDR2 SYDVKM. The CDR3 coding sequence is TGTGCCAGCTTCCCCCTGTTAGGGCGGGAGGTCTACGAGCAGTACTTC. Protein: CASFPLLGREVYEQYF.

This clonotype was seen ten or more times. This chain joins TRBV2 and TRBJ2-1; no clear D gene. Trimming left V 7 bases short and J 3 bases short, with 10 bases between. The CDR3 sequence is 13 residues long. Germline assignment: CDR1 SNHLY and CDR2 FYNNEI. The CDR3 nucleotides read TGTGCCAGCAACGGCAGGTACTACAATGAGCAGTTCTTC. Translating it yields CASNGRYYNEQFF. Full variable domain (remainder filled in from reference TRBV2 and TRBJ2-1): EPEVTQTPSHQVTQMGQEVILRCVPISNHLYFYWYRQILGQKVEFLVSFYNNEISEKSEIFDDQFSVERPDGSNFTLKIRSTKLEDSAMYFCASNGRYYNEQFFGPGTRLTVL.

This clonotype was recorded at least ten times. The rearrangement links TRBV5-1 to TRBJ1-6; D ambiguous. Per germline, CDR1 SGHRS and CDR2 YFSETQ. This CDR3 is built from 13 residues. The ends were cut back, 4 bases at V and 8 bases at J, with 10 bases in the middle. For the CDR3, the DNA is TGCGCCAGCAGCATTAAAGCATATTCACCCCTCCACTTT. It yields the protein CASSIKAYSPLHF.